This TCR beta chain derives from a study of blood T cell repertoires in COVID-19. The wider study: T cells, B-cell-depleted T cells, or PBMCs supplied cDNA or gDNA.

Recovered status in Cohort 3 required two negative PCRs, clearance, or symptom resolution. Original processing methods: Amplification from reference gene primers served as the basis for estimated nucleated cell counts. This table comes from immunoSEQ multiplex PCR, and its TCRdb copy is limited to in-frame clones, with some not included. V and J calls and clone size are those listed in that table; D and trimming were worked out from the DNA. Of under 300,000 clones listed, more than 85% are singletons. Germline CDR1 reads SGHTA; CDR2 reads FQGTGA. The CDR3 totals 14 residues. The V end was cut by 0 bases, the J end by 3 bases, with 8 bases between.

V and J are TRBV7-3 and TRBJ1-2; D gene unclear. The clonotype comes from a woman between 50 and 59 years old who had recovered from COVID-19. The sample was PBMCs or T cells enriched from blood (not recorded which). CDR3 sequence (DNA): TGTGCCAGCAGCTTAACCCACGGGGACTATGGCTACACCTTC. Its protein is CASSLTHGDYGYTF.